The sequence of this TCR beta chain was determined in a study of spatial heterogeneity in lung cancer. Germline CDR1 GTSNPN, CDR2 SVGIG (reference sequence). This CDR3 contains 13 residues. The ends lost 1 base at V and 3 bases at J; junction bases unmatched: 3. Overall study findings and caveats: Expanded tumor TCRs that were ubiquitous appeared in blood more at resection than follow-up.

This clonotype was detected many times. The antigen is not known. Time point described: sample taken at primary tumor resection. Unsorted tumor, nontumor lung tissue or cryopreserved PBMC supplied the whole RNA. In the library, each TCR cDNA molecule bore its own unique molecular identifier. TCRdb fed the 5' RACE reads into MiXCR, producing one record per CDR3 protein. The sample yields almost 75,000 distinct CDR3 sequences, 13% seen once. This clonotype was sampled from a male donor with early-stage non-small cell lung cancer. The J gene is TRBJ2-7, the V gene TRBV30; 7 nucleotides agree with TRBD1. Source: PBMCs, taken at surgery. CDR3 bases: TGTGCCTGGAGTGGGGACAGCTTCTACGAGCAGTACTTC. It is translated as CAWSGDSFYEQYF.